What follows are 24 T cell receptor beta chains derived from one specimen sequenced in a study of blood T cell repertoires in COVID-19. Assay used: immunoSEQ multiplex PCR; TCRdb lists only in-frame clones, some missing. The table shows 200,000 to 300,000 clones, with approximately 83% occurring only once. Sequenced: peripheral blood. The receptors derive from a woman aged 80 or over with acute or convalescent COVID-19.

The chain recombines TRBV19 with TRBJ1-2; D is unresolved. V gave up 0 bases and J gave up 8 bases, with 16 bases separating them. This CDR3 contains 15 residues. CDR1 LNHDA and CDR2 SQIVND come from the germline V gene (reference sequence). CDR3 in DNA: TGTGCCAGTAGTATAGATCAGGAGGGAATTGAGGGCTACACCTTC. Translation gives CASSIDQEGIEGYTF.

The rearrangement joins TRBV7-8 to TRBJ1-6, with 10 bases identical to TRBD1. CDR3 length: 16 amino acids. Germline CDR1 SGHVS, CDR2 FQNEAQ. The V segment lost 0 bases and the J segment 7 bases; nucleotides outside the gene matches: 3. This CDR3 reads CASSLAPGQGNSPLHF. The CDR3 bases are TGTGCCAGCAGCTTAGCGCCGGGACAGGGGAATTCACCCCTCCACTTT.

CDR3 DNA sequence: TGTGCCAGCAGCCAACGGGTAGCTGGAAACACCATATATTTT. This encodes CASSQRVAGNTIYF. The V call is TRBV3-1 (or the pseudogene TRBV3-2), the J call TRBJ1-3; no reliable D call. Deletions cut 2 bases from V and 2 bases from J, with 7 bases between. There are 14 residues in the CDR3. The germline V gene encodes CDR1 LGHDT and CDR2 YNNKEL (reference sequence).

The chain links TRBV3-1 (or the pseudogene TRBV3-2) to TRBJ2-3; TRBD2 matches 9 bases. The CDR3 runs to 17 residues. Germline CDR1 LGHDT, CDR2 YNNKEL (reference sequence). The J segment lost 2 bases and the V segment lost 2 bases, leaving 8 bases of the junction unmatched. The DNA of the CDR3 is TGTGCCAGCAGCCAAACGGAGCGGGGGGCCCTCACAGATACGCAGTATTTT. This codes for CASSQTERGALTDTQYF.

The J gene is TRBJ1-1, the V gene TRBV20-1; possible D gene TRBD1, 6 bases. The germline V gene encodes CDR1 DFQATT and CDR2 SNEGSKA (reference sequence). V gave up 3 bases and J gave up 0 bases, with 11 bases separating them. The CDR3 extends over 14 amino acids. CDR3 in DNA: TGCAGTGCTAGTCTCGGGACACTGAACACTGAAGCTTTCTTT. This encodes CSASLGTLNTEAFF.

Only a few counts were recorded for this clone. This chain links TRBV3-1 (or the pseudogene TRBV3-2) with TRBJ1-1, with D perhaps matching TRBD1 (6 bases). The V and J ends lost 4 bases and 0 bases respectively, with 15 bases between them. The CDR3 is 16 amino acids. CDR1 is LGHDT, CDR2 YNNKEL, per germline (reference sequence). In DNA form, the CDR3 reads TGTGCCAGCAGCCCGGACAGAATGGGGATGAACACTGAAGCTTTCTTT. Amino acids: CASSPDRMGMNTEAFF.

The chain employs TRBV7-3 and TRBJ2-6; D unclear. The CDR3 has 14 amino acids. V lost 5 bases and J lost 1, with 6 bases in between. Germline V CDR1 and CDR2: SGHTA, FQGTGA. CDR3 nucleotides: TGTGCCAGCAGCCTCGGTTCTGGGGCCAACGTCCTGACTTTC. Translating it yields CASSLGSGANVLTF.

V is TRBV6-5 and J is TRBJ1-1; 9 nucleotides align to TRBD1. CDR1 and CDR2 (germline): MNHEY, SVGAGI. The CDR3 has 15 residues. Germline trimming cut 4 bases from V and 3 bases from J; bases unmatched to any gene: 6. CDR3 sequence (DNA): TGTGCCAGCAGTTTCGGGACAGGGCCTGACACTGAAGCTTTCTTT. As protein: CASSFGTGPDTEAFF.

The chain links TRBV6-5 to TRBJ1-6, with D possibly TRBD1 on 5 matching bases. CDR3 size: 14 residues. Trimming pared 3 bases from V and 10 bases from J, leaving 13 bases between. Germline V lookup: CDR1 MNHEY, CDR2 SVGAGI. The CDR3: CASSYKGTGSPLHF. The CDR3 coding sequence is TGTGCCAGCAGTTATAAAGGGACTGGATCACCCCTCCACTTT.

This clone has a single count. The gene calls are TRBV6-5 and TRBJ1-1; D unresolved. CDR1 and CDR2 (germline): MNHEY, SVGAGI. The CDR3 extends over 12 amino acids. V lost 6 bases to trimming and J lost 5 bases, with 10 bases between them. CDR3 amino acids: CASSPSLTEAFF. The CDR3 DNA reads as TGTGCCAGCAGCCCATCCCTAACTGAAGCTTTCTTT.

V usage is TRBV2 and J usage is TRBJ1-5; D unresolved. Germline CDR1 and CDR2: SNHLY and FYNNEI. There are 13 residues in the CDR3. Trimming removed 3 bases from V and 7 bases from J, with 10 bases in between. The CDR3 spells CASSDQEAQPQHF. CDR3 in DNA: TGTGCCAGCAGTGACCAGGAGGCCCAGCCCCAGCATTTT.

The chain uses TRBV15 and TRBJ1-4; D gene unclear. Germline CDR1 reads LNHNV; CDR2 reads YYDKDF (reference sequence). Trimming stripped 0 bases from V and 4 bases from J, with 9 bases between. This CDR3 region has 15 residues. CDR3 sequence reads: CATSRDKGVNEKLFF. In DNA, the CDR3 is TGTGCCACCAGCAGAGATAAAGGAGTTAATGAAAAACTGTTTTTT.

The chain recombines TRBV18 with TRBJ2-1, with 7 bases fitting TRBD1. Unmatched junction bases numbered 5, after V lost 2 bases and J lost 4 bases. Germline V gene lookup returns CDR1 KGHSH and CDR2 LQKENI. This CDR3 is 15 amino acids long. CDR3 nucleotides: TGTGCCAGCTCACCAGACAGGGCAAATTACAATGAGCAGTTCTTC. Its translation is CASSPDRANYNEQFF.

This clone was counted once. This sequence joins TRBV10-3 and TRBJ2-7, with TRBD1 matching over 9 bases. Losses at the gene ends were 5 bases for V and 4 bases for J; bases not matched to a gene: 6. The germline V gene has CDR1 ENHRY and CDR2 SYGVKD. The CDR3 spans 14 residues. CDR3 protein: CAISKGQGGYEQYF. CDR3 in DNA: TGTGCCATCAGTAAGGGACAGGGAGGATACGAGCAGTACTTC.

The chain has TRBV7-9 and TRBJ2-5; no definite D call. V was trimmed by 1 base and J by 0 bases, leaving 6 bases between them. The CDR3 is 14 residues long. Germline CDR1 and CDR2: SEHNR and FQNEAQ (reference sequence). In DNA form, the CDR3 reads TGTGCCAGCAGCTTAGGGCACGACCAAGAGACCCAGTACTTC. This codes for CASSLGHDQETQYF.

The chain has TRBV19 and TRBJ1-2; no clear D gene. The CDR3 has 15 amino acids. Germline CDR1 reads LNHDA; CDR2 reads SQIVND (reference sequence). Deletions cut 0 bases from V and 5 bases from J, with 13 bases between. The chain's CDR3 is CASSIDVLGEYGYTF. As DNA, the CDR3 is TGTGCCAGTAGTATAGATGTGCTGGGAGAATATGGCTACACCTTC. Together with reference TRBV19 and TRBJ1-2, the CDR3 gives the full variable domain: DGGITQSPKYLFRKEGQNVTLSCEQNLNHDAMYWYRQDPGQGLRLIYYSQIVNDFQKGDIAEGYSVSREKKESFPLTVTSAQKNPTAFYLCASSIDVLGEYGYTFGSGTRLTVV.

The chain is built from TRBV2 and TRBJ1-1; TRBD1 might be the D (5 bases). With 4 bases removed from V and 1 base from J, the gap between germline ends came to 13 bases. Germline assignment: CDR1 SNHLY and CDR2 FYNNEI. The CDR3 contains 15 residues. The CDR3 reads CASSASWGANTEAFF. The CDR3 DNA is TGTGCCAGCAGTGCTAGTTGGGGCGCGAACACTGAAGCTTTCTTT.

This clone was detected a few times. The rearrangement joins TRBV27 to TRBJ1-6, with D perhaps matching TRBD1 (5 bases). V lost 6 bases to trimming and J lost 6 bases, with 18 bases between them. Germline loops: CDR1 MNHEY, CDR2 SMNVEV (reference sequence). The length of the CDR3 is 16 residues. In DNA form, the CDR3 reads TGTGCCAGCAGCCCCGGCAGGGCCTGGGGTAATTCACCCCTCCACTTT. The encoded protein is CASSPGRAWGNSPLHF.

The rearrangement links TRBV5-6 to TRBJ2-3, with 11 nucleotides matching TRBD2. The ends lost 0 bases at V and 7 bases at J; junction bases unmatched: 1. The CDR3 extends over 14 amino acids. CDR1 is SGHDT, CDR2 YYEEEE, per germline. In DNA, the CDR3 is TGTGCCAGCAGCTTGGGACTAGCGGGGTATACGCAGTATTTT. Protein product: CASSLGLAGYTQYF.

The sample holds a few counts of this clone. The chain couples TRBV7-6 to TRBJ2-2; 8 bases fit TRBD1. Germline CDR1 and CDR2: SGHVS and FNYEAQ. The length of the CDR3 is 17 residues. V trimming: 4 bases; J trimming: 2 bases; junction bases outside the gene matches: 9. CDR3 nucleotides: TGTGCCAGCAGCTCGATCCAGACAGGGGCAAACACCGGGGAGCTGTTTTTT. It specifies CASSSIQTGANTGELFF.

The V and J genes are TRBV5-5 and TRBJ2-2; 8 bases are a match to TRBD2. Unmatched junction bases numbered 4, after V lost 3 bases and J lost 6 bases. The CDR3 covers 14 residues. Germline loops: CDR1 SGHKS, CDR2 YYEKEE (reference sequence). This chain's CDR3 is CASSSYGGAGELFF. CDR3 nucleotide sequence: TGTGCCAGCAGCTCGTACGGGGGGGCCGGGGAGCTGTTTTTT.

This sequence joins TRBV7-2 and TRBJ1-1, with D uncertain. The germline gives CDR1 SGHTA, CDR2 FQGNSA. Trimming shortened V by 6 bases and J by 8 bases, and 13 bases separated the two germline ends. There are 12 residues in the CDR3. CDR3 in amino acids: CASRPVVNEAFF. CDR3 sequence (DNA): TGTGCCAGCAGGCCAGTCGTTAACGAAGCTTTCTTT.

This sequence joins TRBV2 and TRBJ2-3, with 12 bases that match TRBD2. The CDR3 sequence is 15 residues long. The germline CDR1 and CDR2 sequences are SNHLY and FYNNEI. Unmatched junction bases numbered 7, after V lost 7 bases and J lost 5 bases. In nucleotides, the CDR3 is TGTGCCAGCAAACCTAGCGGGGGGGCCGGAGATACGCAGTATTTT. Protein sequence: CASKPSGGAGDTQYF.

This clone was counted between two and nine times. The gene calls are TRBV18 and TRBJ1-4; D possibly corresponds to TRBD1 (6 bases). The CDR3 has 15 residues. Germline V gene lookup returns CDR1 KGHSH and CDR2 LQKENI. Trimming removed 6 bases at V and 4 bases at J, with 15 bases between. This CDR3 is CASSLTGQNNEKLFF. Here the CDR3 DNA reads TGTGCCAGCTCTTTAACCGGACAGAATAATGAAAAACTGTTTTTT.